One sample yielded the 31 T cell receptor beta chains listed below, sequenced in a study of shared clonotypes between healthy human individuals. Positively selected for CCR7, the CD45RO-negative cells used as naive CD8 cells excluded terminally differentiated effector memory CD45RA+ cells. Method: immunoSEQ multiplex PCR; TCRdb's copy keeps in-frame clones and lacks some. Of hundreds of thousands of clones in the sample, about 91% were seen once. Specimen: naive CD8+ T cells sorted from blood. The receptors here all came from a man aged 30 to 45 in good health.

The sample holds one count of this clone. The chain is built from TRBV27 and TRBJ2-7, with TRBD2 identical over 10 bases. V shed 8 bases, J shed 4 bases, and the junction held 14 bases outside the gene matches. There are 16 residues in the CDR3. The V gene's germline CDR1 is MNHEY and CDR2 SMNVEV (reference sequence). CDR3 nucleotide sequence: TGTGCCAGCCTGGACGGAGCGGGAGGGCCTTGGTACGAGCAGTACTTC. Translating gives CASLDGAGGPWYEQYF.

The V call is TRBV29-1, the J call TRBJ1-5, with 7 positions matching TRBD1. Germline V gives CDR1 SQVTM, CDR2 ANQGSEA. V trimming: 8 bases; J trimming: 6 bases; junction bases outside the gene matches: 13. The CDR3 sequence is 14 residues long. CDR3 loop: CSTFRDRSSQPQHF. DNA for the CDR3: TGCAGCACTTTCCGGGACAGATCGAGTCAGCCCCAGCATTTT.

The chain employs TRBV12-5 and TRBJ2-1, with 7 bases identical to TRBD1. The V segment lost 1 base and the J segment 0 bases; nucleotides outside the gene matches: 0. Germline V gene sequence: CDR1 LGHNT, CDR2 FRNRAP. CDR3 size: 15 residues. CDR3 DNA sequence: TGTGCTAGTGGTTTGGGACAGGGCTCCTACAATGAGCAGTTCTTC. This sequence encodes CASGLGQGSYNEQFF.

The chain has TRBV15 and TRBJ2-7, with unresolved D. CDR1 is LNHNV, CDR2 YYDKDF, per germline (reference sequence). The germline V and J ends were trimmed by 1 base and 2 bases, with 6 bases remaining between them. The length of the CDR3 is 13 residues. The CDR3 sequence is CATSRVMTYEQYF. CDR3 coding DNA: TGTGCCACCAGCAGAGTTATGACCTACGAGCAGTACTTC.

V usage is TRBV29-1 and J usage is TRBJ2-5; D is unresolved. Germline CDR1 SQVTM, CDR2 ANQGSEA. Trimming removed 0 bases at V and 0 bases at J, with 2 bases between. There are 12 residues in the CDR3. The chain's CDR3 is CSVEEDQETQYF. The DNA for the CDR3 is TGCAGCGTTGAAGAGGACCAAGAGACCCAGTACTTC. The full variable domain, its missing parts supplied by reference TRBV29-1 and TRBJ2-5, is SAVISQKPSRDICQRGTSLTIQCQVDSQVTMMFWYRQQPGQSLTLIATANQGSEATYESGFVIDKFPISRPNLTFSTLTVSNMSPEDSSIYLCSVEEDQETQYFGPGTRLLVL.

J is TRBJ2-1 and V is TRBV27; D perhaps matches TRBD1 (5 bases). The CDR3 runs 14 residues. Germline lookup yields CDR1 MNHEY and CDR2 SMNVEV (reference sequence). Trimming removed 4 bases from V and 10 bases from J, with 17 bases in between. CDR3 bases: TGTGCCAGCAGTTGGGCCGTAGGGGATGAGGAGCAGTTCTTC. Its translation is CASSWAVGDEEQFF.

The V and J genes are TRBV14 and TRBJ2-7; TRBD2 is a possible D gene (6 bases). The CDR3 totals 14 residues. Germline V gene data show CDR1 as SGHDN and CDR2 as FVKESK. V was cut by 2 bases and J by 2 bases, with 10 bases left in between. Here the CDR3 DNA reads TGTGCCAGCAGCCAAATGGAGGGAACCTACGAGCAGTACTTC. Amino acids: CASSQMEGTYEQYF.

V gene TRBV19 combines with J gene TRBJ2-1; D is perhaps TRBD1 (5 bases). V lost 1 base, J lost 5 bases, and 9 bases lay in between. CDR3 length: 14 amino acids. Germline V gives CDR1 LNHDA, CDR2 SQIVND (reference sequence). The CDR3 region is CASSIAGWHNEQFF. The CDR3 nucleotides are TGTGCCAGTAGTATAGCAGGGTGGCACAATGAGCAGTTCTTC.

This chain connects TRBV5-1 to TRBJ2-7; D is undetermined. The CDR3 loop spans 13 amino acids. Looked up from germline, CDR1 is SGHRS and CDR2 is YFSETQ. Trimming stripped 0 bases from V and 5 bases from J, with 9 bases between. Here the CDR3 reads CASSLVPWDEQYF. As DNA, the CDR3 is TGCGCCAGCAGCTTGGTACCTTGGGACGAGCAGTACTTC.

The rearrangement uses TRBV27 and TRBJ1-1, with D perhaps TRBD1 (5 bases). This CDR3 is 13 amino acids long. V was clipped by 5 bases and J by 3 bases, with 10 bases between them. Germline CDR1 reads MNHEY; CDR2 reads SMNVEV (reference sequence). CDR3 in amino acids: CASSTQGHTEAFF. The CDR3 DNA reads TGTGCCAGCAGTACGCAGGGACACACTGAAGCTTTCTTT.

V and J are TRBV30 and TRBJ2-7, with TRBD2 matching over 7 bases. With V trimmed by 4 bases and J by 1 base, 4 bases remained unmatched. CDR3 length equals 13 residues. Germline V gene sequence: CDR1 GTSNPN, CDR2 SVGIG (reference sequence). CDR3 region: CAWNAGGSYEQYF. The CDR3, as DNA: TGTGCCTGGAACGCCGGGGGGTCCTACGAGCAGTACTTC. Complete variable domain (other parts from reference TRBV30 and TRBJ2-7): SQTIHQWPATLVQPVGSPLSLECTVEGTSNPNLYWYRQAAGRGLQLLFYSVGIGQISSEVPQNLSASRPQDRQFILSSKKLLLSDSGFYLCAWNAGGSYEQYFGPGTRLTVT.

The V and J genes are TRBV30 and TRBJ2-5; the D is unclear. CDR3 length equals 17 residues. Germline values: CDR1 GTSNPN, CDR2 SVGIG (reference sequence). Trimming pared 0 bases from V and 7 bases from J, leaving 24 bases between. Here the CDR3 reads CAWSVPSGRNKRLTQYF. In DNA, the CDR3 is TGTGCCTGGAGTGTCCCCTCAGGCAGGAATAAGAGACTGACCCAGTACTTC.

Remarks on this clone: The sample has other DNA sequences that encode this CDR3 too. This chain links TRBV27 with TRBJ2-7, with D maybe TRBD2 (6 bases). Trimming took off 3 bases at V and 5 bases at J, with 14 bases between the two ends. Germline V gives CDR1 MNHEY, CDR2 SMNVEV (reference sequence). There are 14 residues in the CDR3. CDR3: CASSLLGGTDEQYF. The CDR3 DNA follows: TGTGCCAGCAGTTTGCTAGGCGGGACGGACGAGCAGTACTTC.

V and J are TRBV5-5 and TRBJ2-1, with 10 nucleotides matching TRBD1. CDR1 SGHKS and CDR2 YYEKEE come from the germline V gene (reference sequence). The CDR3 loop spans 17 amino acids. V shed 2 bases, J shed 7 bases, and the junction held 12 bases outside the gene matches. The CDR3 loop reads CASSLGQGGGLLNEQFF. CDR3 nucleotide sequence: TGTGCCAGCAGCTTAGGACAGGGGGGAGGCTTGCTGAATGAGCAGTTCTTC.

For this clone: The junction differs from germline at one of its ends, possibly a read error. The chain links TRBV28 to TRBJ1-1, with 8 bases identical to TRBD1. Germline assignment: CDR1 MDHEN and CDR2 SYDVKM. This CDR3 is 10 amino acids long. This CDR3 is CASRGRDRLF. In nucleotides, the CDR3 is TGTGCCAGCAGGGGCAGGGACAGGCTTTTT.

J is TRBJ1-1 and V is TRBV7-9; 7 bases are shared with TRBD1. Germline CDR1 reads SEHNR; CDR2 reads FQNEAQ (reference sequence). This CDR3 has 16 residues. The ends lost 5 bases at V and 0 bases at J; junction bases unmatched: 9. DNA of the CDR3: TGTGCCAGCAGCCCCGACAGGGTGGGGATGAACACTGAAGCTTTCTTT. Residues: CASSPDRVGMNTEAFF.

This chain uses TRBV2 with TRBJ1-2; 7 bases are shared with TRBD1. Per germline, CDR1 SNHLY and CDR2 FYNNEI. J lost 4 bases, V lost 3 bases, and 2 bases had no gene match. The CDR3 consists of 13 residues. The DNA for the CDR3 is TGTGCCAGCAGTGAGGGACAGCCCTATGGCTACACCTTC. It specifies CASSEGQPYGYTF.

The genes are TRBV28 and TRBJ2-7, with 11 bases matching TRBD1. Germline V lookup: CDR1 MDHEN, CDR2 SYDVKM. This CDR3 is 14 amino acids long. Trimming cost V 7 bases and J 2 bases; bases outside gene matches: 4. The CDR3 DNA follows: TGTGCCAGCACGAAGGGACAGGGGGCCTACGAGCAGTACTTC. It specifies CASTKGQGAYEQYF.

The CDR3 nucleotides read TGTGCCAGCAGGGGACACATAGGACTAGCGGGAGAGTACAATGAGCAGTTCTTC. This sequence encodes CASRGHIGLAGEYNEQFF. The chain has TRBV7-9 and TRBJ2-1; 13 bases fit TRBD2. CDR3 size: 18 residues. The germline gives CDR1 SEHNR, CDR2 FQNEAQ (reference sequence). The trim removed 6 bases at V and 4 bases at J, leaving 12 bases unmatched.

The CDR3 region is CASSPGLGYEQFF. CDR3 nucleotide sequence: TGTGCCAGTAGTCCCGGACTAGGCTATGAGCAGTTCTTC. The chain couples TRBV19 to TRBJ2-1, with 7 bases lining up with TRBD2. V lost 5 bases and J lost 8; bases outside the gene matches: 6. CDR3 length: 13 amino acids. Germline CDR1 is LNHDA and CDR2 is SQIVND (reference sequence).

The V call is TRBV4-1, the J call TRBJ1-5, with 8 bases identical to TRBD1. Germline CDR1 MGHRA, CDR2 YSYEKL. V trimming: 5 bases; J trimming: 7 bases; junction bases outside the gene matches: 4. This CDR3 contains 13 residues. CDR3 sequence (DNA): TGCGCCAGCAGCGGGACAGGTCTGCAGCCCCAGCATTTT. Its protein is CASSGTGLQPQHF.

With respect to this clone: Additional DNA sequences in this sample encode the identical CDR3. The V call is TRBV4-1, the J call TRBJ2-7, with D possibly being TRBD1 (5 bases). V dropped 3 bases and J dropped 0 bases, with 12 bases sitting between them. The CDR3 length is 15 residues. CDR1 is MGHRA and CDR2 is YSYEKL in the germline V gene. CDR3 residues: CASSQPGQGSYEQYF. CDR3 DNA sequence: TGCGCCAGCAGCCAGCCAGGGCAGGGCTCCTACGAGCAGTACTTC.

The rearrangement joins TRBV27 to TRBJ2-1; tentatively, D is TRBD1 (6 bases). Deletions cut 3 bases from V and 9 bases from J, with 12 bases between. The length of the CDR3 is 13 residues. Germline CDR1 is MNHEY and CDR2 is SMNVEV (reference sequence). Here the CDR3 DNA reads TGTGCCAGCAGTTTCCCCCCAGGGGTTGAGCAGTTCTTC. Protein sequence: CASSFPPGVEQFF.

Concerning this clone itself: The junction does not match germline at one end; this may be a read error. The chain's CDR3 is CASSKGSGTSTNTQYF. As DNA, the CDR3 is TGTGCCAGCAGTAAGGGGAGCGGGACTAGCACAAATACGCAGTATTTT. The chain joins TRBV28 to TRBJ2-3, with 9 bases fitting TRBD2. Per germline, CDR1 MDHEN and CDR2 SYDVKM. This CDR3 is built from 16 residues.

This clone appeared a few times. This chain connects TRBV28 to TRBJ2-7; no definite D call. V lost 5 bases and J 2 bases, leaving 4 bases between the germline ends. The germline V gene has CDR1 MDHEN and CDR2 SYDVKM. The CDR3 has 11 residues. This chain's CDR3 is CASSATYEQYF. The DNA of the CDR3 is TGTGCCAGCAGTGCCACCTACGAGCAGTACTTC.

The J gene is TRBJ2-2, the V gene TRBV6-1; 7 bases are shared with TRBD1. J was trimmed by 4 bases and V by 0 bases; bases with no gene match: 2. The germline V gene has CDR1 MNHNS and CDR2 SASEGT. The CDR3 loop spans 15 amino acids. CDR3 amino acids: CASSEAQGTTGELFF. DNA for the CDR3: TGTGCCAGCAGTGAAGCACAGGGGACCACCGGGGAGCTGTTTTTT.

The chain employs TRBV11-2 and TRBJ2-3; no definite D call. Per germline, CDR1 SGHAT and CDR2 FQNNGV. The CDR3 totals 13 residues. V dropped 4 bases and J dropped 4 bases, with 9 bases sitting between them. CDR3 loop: CASSSDGSDTQYF. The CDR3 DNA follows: TGTGCCAGCAGCTCTGACGGGTCAGATACGCAGTATTTT.

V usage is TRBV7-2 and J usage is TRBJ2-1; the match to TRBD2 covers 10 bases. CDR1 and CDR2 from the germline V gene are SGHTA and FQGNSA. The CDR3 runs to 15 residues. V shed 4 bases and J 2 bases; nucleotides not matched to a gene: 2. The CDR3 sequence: CASSSTSGTYNEQFF. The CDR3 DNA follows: TGTGCCAGCAGCTCCACTAGCGGGACCTACAATGAGCAGTTCTTC.

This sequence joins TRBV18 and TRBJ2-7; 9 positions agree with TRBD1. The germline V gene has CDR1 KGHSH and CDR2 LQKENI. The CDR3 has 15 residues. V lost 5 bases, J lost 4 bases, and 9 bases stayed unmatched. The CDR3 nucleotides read TGTGCCAGCTCAGAACAGACAGGGGGATCTTACGAGCAGTACTTC. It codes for CASSEQTGGSYEQYF.

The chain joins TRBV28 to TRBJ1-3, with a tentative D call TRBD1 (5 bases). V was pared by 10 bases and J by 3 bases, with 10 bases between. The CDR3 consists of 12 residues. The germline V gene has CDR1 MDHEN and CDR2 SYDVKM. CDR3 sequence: CATGTSGNTIYF. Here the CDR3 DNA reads TGTGCCACCGGGACCAGTGGAAACACCATATATTTT.

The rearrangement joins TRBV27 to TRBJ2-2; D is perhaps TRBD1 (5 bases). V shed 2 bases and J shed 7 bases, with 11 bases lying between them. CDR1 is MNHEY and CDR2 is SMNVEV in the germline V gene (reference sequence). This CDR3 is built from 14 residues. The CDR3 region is CASSLKQVGGELFF. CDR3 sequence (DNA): TGTGCCAGCAGTTTAAAACAGGTCGGCGGGGAGCTGTTTTTT.